These 14 T cell receptor beta chains were sequenced from one sample in a study of blood T cell repertoires in COVID-19. Sequencing was performed with immunoSEQ multiplex PCR; in TCRdb, only in-frame clones are kept and a portion is missing. Here the sample spans about 410,000 clones, roughly 90% being singletons. The sequencing sample was made of PBMCs or T cells enriched from blood (not recorded which). Source of these receptors: a woman aged 30 to 39 who had recovered from COVID-19.

The chain combines TRBV12-3 or TRBV12-4 with TRBJ1-1; D is uncertain. The CDR3 runs 12 residues. V lost 7 bases, J lost 4 bases, and 10 bases lay in between. CDR3 DNA: TGTGCCAGCACCTTAGAGGTCACTGAAGCTTTCTTT. It codes for CASTLEVTEAFF.

As concerns this clone: An end of the junction does not agree with germline; a read error may underlie this. This chain links TRBV19 with TRBJ2-1, with 12 bases that match TRBD2. Germline-derived CDR1 and CDR2 are LNHDA and SQIVND (reference sequence). The CDR3 loop spans 12 amino acids. The CDR3 region has the DNA TGTGCCAGTAGTACCCTAGCGGGGGGGCAAATCTTC. This encodes CASSTLAGGQIF.

This clone has just one count. The chain recombines TRBV7-9 with TRBJ1-6; 7 bases agree with TRBD1. CDR1 and CDR2 from the germline V gene are SEHNR and FQNEAQ (reference sequence). V gave up 5 bases and J gave up 10 bases; unmatched junction bases: 11. This CDR3 contains 15 residues. This CDR3 reads CASSRDREVGSPLHF. The CDR3, as DNA: TGTGCCAGCAGCCGTGACAGGGAAGTTGGGTCACCCCTCCACTTT.

V is TRBV7-9 and J is TRBJ2-1; 13 bases align to TRBD2. The V gene end was trimmed by 6 bases and the J gene end by 8 bases; junction bases not matched to a gene: 4. CDR1 SEHNR and CDR2 FQNEAQ come from the germline V gene (reference sequence). This CDR3 is 14 amino acids long. CDR3 sequence: CASRPGLAGYEQFF. The CDR3 bases are TGTGCCAGCAGGCCGGGACTAGCGGGATATGAGCAGTTCTTC.

CDR3 in amino acids: CASSFSSRGYGYTF. The CDR3 DNA reads TGTGCCAGCAGTTTCAGCTCTCGGGGGTATGGCTACACCTTC. The V call is TRBV28, the J call TRBJ1-2; tentatively, D is TRBD1 (5 bases). Germline CDR1 reads MDHEN; CDR2 reads SYDVKM. The CDR3 has 14 amino acids. V gave up 3 bases and J gave up 5 bases, with 13 bases separating them.

The CDR3 nucleotides read TGTGCCTGGAGTGTAGGTTGGGGAGGCTACAATGAGCAGTTCTTC. This translates into CAWSVGWGGYNEQFF. The V and J genes are TRBV30 and TRBJ2-1; D may be TRBD2 (6 bases). The CDR3 consists of 15 residues. Germline V lookup: CDR1 GTSNPN, CDR2 SVGIG (reference sequence). The germline V and J ends were trimmed by 0 bases and 3 bases, with 12 bases remaining between them.

V gene TRBV6-5 combines with J gene TRBJ2-7, with a weak D call TRBD1 (5 bases). The germline gives CDR1 MNHEY, CDR2 SVGAGI. The ends were cut back, 4 bases at V and 2 bases at J, with 6 bases in the middle. The CDR3 consists of 12 residues. CDR3 sequence: CASSWTTYEQYF. The CDR3 coding sequence is TGTGCCAGCAGTTGGACAACCTACGAGCAGTACTTC.

The chain joins TRBV25-1 to TRBJ1-2; a possible D gene is TRBD1 (5 bases). There are 12 residues in the CDR3. Trimming removed 6 bases at V and 5 bases at J, with 10 bases between. Germline CDR1 reads MGHDK; CDR2 reads SYGVNS. The CDR3 sequence is CASSKTGYGYTF. The CDR3 DNA is TGTGCCAGCAGCAAAACAGGATATGGCTACACCTTC.

V and J are TRBV7-2 and TRBJ1-1; 7 positions agree with TRBD1. The V and J ends lost 2 bases and 1 base, in that order; junction bases with no gene match: 7. In germline, CDR1 is SGHTA, CDR2 FQGNSA. The CDR3 is 16 amino acids. CDR3 residues: CASSLPRTGKNTEAFF. CDR3 bases: TGTGCCAGCAGCTTACCGCGGACAGGAAAGAACACTGAAGCTTTCTTT.

The gene calls are TRBV7-9 and TRBJ2-7; 8 bases match TRBD1. This CDR3 contains 14 residues. Germline CDR1 is SEHNR and CDR2 is FQNEAQ (reference sequence). The trim removed 9 bases at V and 6 bases at J, leaving 13 bases unmatched. The CDR3 DNA is TGTGCCAGTTGTACAGAACTAGGGACAGGCGAGCAGTACTTC. Amino acids: CASCTELGTGEQYF.

The chain uses TRBV30 and TRBJ1-2; D gene uncertain. V lost 3 bases, J lost 2 bases, and 10 bases lay in between. The V gene's germline CDR1 is GTSNPN and CDR2 SVGIG (reference sequence). The CDR3 extends over 13 amino acids. The DNA of the CDR3 is TGTGCCTGGAGATTTTTCGGGAACTATGGCTACACCTTC. This sequence encodes CAWRFFGNYGYTF.

The chain has TRBV6-4 and TRBJ1-1, with 8 positions matching TRBD1. This CDR3 is built from 15 residues. V lost 3 bases to trimming and J lost 6 bases; unmatched junction nucleotides: 9. CDR1 is MRHNA, CDR2 SNTAGT, per germline. The CDR3 DNA sequence: TGTGCCAGCAGTGAGTTTCCTCAGGGGGCGGCTGAAGCTTTCTTT. Protein sequence: CASSEFPQGAAEAFF.

The chain joins TRBV6-5 to TRBJ1-5; D is unresolved. V dropped 0 bases and J dropped 5 bases, with 8 bases sitting between them. The CDR3 is 14 residues long. CDR1 MNHEY and CDR2 SVGAGI come from the germline V gene. CDR3 protein: CASSYSNTDQPQHF. DNA of the CDR3: TGTGCCAGCAGTTACTCGAACACAGATCAGCCCCAGCATTTT.

The chain has TRBV25-1 and TRBJ1-4, with D tentatively TRBD1 (5 bases). The germline V and J ends were trimmed by 4 bases and 8 bases, with 8 bases remaining between them. CDR1 and CDR2 from the germline V gene are MGHDK and SYGVNS. This CDR3 region has 12 residues. The CDR3: CASSVAGEKLFF. The CDR3 bases are TGTGCCAGCAGTGTAGCAGGGGAAAAACTGTTTTTT.